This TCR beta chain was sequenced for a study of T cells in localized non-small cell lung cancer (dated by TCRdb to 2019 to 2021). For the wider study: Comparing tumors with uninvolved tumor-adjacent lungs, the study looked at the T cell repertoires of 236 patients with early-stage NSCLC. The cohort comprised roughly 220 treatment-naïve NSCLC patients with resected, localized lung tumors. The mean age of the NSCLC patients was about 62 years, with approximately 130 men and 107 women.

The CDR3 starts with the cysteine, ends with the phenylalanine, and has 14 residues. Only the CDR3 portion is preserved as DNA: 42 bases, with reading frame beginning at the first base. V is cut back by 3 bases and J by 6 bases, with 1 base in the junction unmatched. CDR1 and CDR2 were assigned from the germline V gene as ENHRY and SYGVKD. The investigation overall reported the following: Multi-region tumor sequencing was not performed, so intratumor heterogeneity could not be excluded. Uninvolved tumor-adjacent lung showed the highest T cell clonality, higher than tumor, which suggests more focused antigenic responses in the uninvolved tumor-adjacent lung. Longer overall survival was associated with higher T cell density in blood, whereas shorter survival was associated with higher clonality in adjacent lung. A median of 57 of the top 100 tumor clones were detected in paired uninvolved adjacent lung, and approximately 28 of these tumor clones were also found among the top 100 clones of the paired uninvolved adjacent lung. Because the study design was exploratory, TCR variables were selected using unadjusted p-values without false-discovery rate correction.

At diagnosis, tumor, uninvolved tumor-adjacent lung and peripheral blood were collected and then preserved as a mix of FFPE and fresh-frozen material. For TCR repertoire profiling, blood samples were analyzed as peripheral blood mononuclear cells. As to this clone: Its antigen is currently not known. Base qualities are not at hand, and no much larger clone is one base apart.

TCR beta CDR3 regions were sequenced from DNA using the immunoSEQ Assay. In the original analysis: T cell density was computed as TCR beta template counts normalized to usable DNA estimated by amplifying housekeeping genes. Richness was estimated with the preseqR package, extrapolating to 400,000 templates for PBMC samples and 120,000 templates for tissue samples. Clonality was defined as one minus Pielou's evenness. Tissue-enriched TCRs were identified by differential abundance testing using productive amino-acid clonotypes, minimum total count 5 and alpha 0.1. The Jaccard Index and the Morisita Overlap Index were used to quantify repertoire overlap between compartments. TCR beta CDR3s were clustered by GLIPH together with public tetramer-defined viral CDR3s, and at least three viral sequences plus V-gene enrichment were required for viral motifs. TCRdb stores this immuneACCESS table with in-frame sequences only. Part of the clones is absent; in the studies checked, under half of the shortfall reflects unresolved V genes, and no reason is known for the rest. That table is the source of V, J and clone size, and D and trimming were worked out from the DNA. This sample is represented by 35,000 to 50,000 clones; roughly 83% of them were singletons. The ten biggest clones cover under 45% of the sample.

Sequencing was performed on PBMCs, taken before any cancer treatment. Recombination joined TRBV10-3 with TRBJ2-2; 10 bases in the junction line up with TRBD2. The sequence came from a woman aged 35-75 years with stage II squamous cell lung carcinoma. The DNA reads TGTGCCATCAGTGAAGCGGGAGGGCCCGGGGAGCTGTTTTTT. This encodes CAISEAGGPGELFF.